These 26 T cell receptor beta chains originate from one sample sequenced in a study of T cell repertoires in cytomegalovirus infection. TCRdb reprocessed the reads with MiXCR, giving one entry per CDR3 protein. The sample lists about 530,000 distinct CDR3 sequences; 26% were seen once. The sequencing sample was made of PBMCs. These receptors were collected from a human donor in good health (CMV status not recorded). Some clones in this sample may be carry-over from other donors' samples.

V is TRBV7-4 and J is TRBJ1-4; TRBD1 aligns across 9 bases. The length of the CDR3 is 17 residues. CDR1 SGHVT and CDR2 SQSDAQ come from the germline V gene. With 4 bases clipped from V and 2 bases from J, the junction kept 8 bases outside the gene matches. Here the CDR3 reads CASSWDREDVTNEKLFF. The CDR3 DNA follows: TGTGCCAGCAGCTGGGACAGGGAAGACGTGACTAATGAAAAACTGTTTTTT. Combining the CDR3 with reference TRBV7-4 and TRBJ1-4 gives the whole variable domain GAGVSQSPRYKVAKRGRDVALRCDSISGHVTLYWYRQTLGQGSEVLTYSQSDAQRDKSGRPSGRFSAERPERSVSTLKIQRTEQGDSAVYLCASSWDREDVTNEKLFFGSGTQLSVL.

This rearrangement joins TRBV28 to TRBJ2-7, with 8 bases lining up with TRBD2. This CDR3 contains 14 residues. Per germline, CDR1 MDHEN and CDR2 SYDVKM. V shed 8 bases, J shed 2 bases, and the junction held 8 bases outside the gene matches. Here the CDR3 reads CASEPGGSAYEQYF. The CDR3 DNA reads TGTGCCAGCGAACCGGGGGGGTCGGCCTACGAGCAGTACTTC.

V is TRBV12-3 or TRBV12-4 and J is TRBJ2-3; no firm D call. V lost 6 bases, J lost 4 bases, and 8 bases lay in between. CDR3 size: 12 residues. The CDR3 reads CASRESADTQYF. In DNA form, the CDR3 reads TGTGCCAGCAGGGAGTCGGCAGATACGCAGTATTTT.

This chain joins TRBV20-1 and TRBJ2-1, with TRBD2 matching over 10 bases. In germline, CDR1 is DFQATT, CDR2 SNEGSKA (reference sequence). J lost 5 bases, V lost 5 bases, and 12 bases had no gene match. The CDR3 runs 16 residues. CDR3 loop: CSAFLFVSGRHNEQFF. DNA for the CDR3: TGCAGTGCTTTCCTCTTTGTTAGCGGGAGGCACAATGAGCAGTTCTTC.

The chain carries TRBV9 and TRBJ1-4, with D uncertain. Per germline, CDR1 SGDLS and CDR2 YYNGEE. Deletions cut 2 bases from V and 8 bases from J, with 13 bases between. The CDR3 loop spans 14 amino acids. The CDR3 nucleotides are TGTGCCAGCAGCGTGACCCCCACGGGAGAAAAACTGTTTTTT. It codes for CASSVTPTGEKLFF.

The chain links TRBV7-8 to TRBJ2-1; no definite D call. Looked up from germline, CDR1 is SGHVS and CDR2 is FQNEAQ. The V end was cut by 5 bases, the J end by 5 bases, with 1 base between. This CDR3 is 10 amino acids long. The CDR3 sequence is CASSNNEQFF. The CDR3 DNA reads TGTGCCAGCAGCAACAATGAGCAGTTCTTC.

Written as DNA, the CDR3 is TGTGCCAGCAGTCCTCAAGACCACTACAATGAGCAGTTCTTC. This gives the protein CASSPQDHYNEQFF. This chain links TRBV27 with TRBJ2-1; D is unclear. Germline V gene data show CDR1 as MNHEY and CDR2 as SMNVEV (reference sequence). The CDR3 sequence is 14 residues long. V gave up 5 bases and J gave up 3 bases, with 11 bases separating them.

The V call is TRBV27, the J call TRBJ1-1; TRBD1 matches at 7 bases. CDR1 and CDR2 from the germline V gene are MNHEY and SMNVEV (reference sequence). This CDR3 contains 15 residues. V lost 1 base and J lost 5; bases outside the gene matches: 7. The CDR3: CASSLWAGGGTEAFF. The CDR3 nucleotides are TGTGCCAGCAGTTTATGGGCAGGGGGAGGTACTGAAGCTTTCTTT.

In its sample, this clonotype was seen a few times. The chain is built from TRBV12-3 or TRBV12-4 and TRBJ1-1; no clear D. The V end was cut by 2 bases, the J end by 0 bases, with 7 bases between. The CDR3 consists of 14 residues. The CDR3 loop is CASSLSNMNTEAFF. The CDR3 nucleotides are TGTGCCAGCAGTTTATCAAACATGAACACTGAAGCTTTCTTT.

This clonotype has a count of ten or more. The V call is TRBV12-3 or TRBV12-4, the J call TRBJ1-2; no definite D call. V lost 3 bases and J lost 4, with 15 bases in between. The CDR3 contains 15 residues. CDR3 coding DNA: TGTGCCAGCAGTTTTCAGGCTGCCCCCGTCTATGGCTACACCTTC. It is translated as CASSFQAAPVYGYTF.

A few counts support this clonotype. The chain employs TRBV24-1 and TRBJ2-1, with D uncertain. Germline V lookup: CDR1 KGHDR, CDR2 SFDVKD. CDR3 size: 14 residues. V lost 4 bases, J lost 6 bases, and 12 bases lay in between. The CDR3 sequence is CATSDLYRGNEQFF. The CDR3 DNA sequence: TGTGCCACCAGTGACCTATATAGAGGCAATGAGCAGTTCTTC.

The V call is TRBV5-6, the J call TRBJ2-5; 15 bases map to TRBD2. V was clipped by 2 bases and J by 2 bases; unmatched bases: 4. CDR3 size: 17 residues. Germline assignment: CDR1 SGHDT and CDR2 YYEEEE. The CDR3 region has the DNA TGTGCCAGCAGCTTAAGGACTAGCGGGAGGGCACAAGAGACCCAGTACTTC. Translating gives CASSLRTSGRAQETQYF. Full variable domain (missing parts from reference TRBV5-6 and TRBJ2-5): DAGVTQSPTHLIKTRGQQVTLRCSPKSGHDTVSWYQQALGQGPQFIFQYYEEEERQRGNFPDRFSGHQFPNYSSELNVNALLLGDSALYLCASSLRTSGRAQETQYFGPGTRLLVL.

The V gene is TRBV11-1, the J gene TRBJ2-2, with D perhaps TRBD2 (6 bases). Germline V gene sequence: CDR1 SGHAT, CDR2 FQDESV (reference sequence). The V end lost 11 bases, the J end lost 0 bases, and 13 bases lay between the germline ends. The CDR3 totals 14 residues. The CDR3 here is CAGGASANTGELFF. The DNA for the CDR3 is TGTGCCGGCGGGGCTAGCGCGAACACCGGGGAGCTGTTTTTT.

This clonotype was counted between two and nine times. This sequence joins TRBV20-1 and TRBJ1-3; 7 bases agree with TRBD1. The junction had 3 bases not matched to a gene; V was cut back by 4 bases and J by 0 bases. Germline assignment: CDR1 DFQATT and CDR2 SNEGSKA (reference sequence). The CDR3 runs to 14 residues. In DNA form, the CDR3 reads TGCAGTGCTAAAGGACAGGCCTCTGGAAACACCATATATTTT. It specifies CSAKGQASGNTIYF.

J is TRBJ2-3 and V is TRBV29-1; 13 bases map to TRBD2. The CDR3 is 17 residues long. The germline CDR1 and CDR2 sequences are SQVTM and ANQGSEA. For the CDR3, the DNA is TGCACCTACATGTATGGACTAGCGGGAGTAAGGGCAGATACGCAGTATTTT. Its translation: CTYMYGLAGVRADTQYF.

In regard to this clonotype: This may be a read error, as it is one base from a much larger clone. V usage is TRBV7-2 and J usage is TRBJ2-1; D might be TRBD2 (5 bases). With 1 base removed from V and 12 bases from J, the gap between germline ends came to 13 bases. This CDR3 contains 13 residues. Germline values: CDR1 SGHTA, CDR2 FQGNSA. The CDR3 DNA reads as TGTGCCAGCAGCTTAGTTACTAGGTGGGTGCAGTTCTTC. It encodes CASSLVTRWVQFF. The complete variable domain, with remaining parts taken from reference TRBV7-2 and TRBJ2-1, reads GAGVSQSPSNKVTEKGKDVELRCDPISGHTALYWYRQSLGQGLEFLIYFQGNSAPDKSGLPSDRFSAERTGGSVSTLTIQRTQQEDSAVYLCASSLVTRWVQFFGPGTRLTVL.

This clonotype was picked up a small number of times. The J gene is TRBJ1-2, the V gene TRBV27; TRBD1 matches 7 bases. Germline assignment: CDR1 MNHEY and CDR2 SMNVEV (reference sequence). V dropped 5 bases and J dropped 4; count of bases not matched to a gene: 7. The CDR3 loop spans 14 amino acids. In DNA form, the CDR3 reads TGTGCCAGCAGTGTCAGGGGGTTCGGCTATGGCTACACCTTC. Translating it yields CASSVRGFGYGYTF.

The chain recombines TRBV28 with TRBJ2-5, with TRBD1 as a possible D gene (5 bases). This CDR3 has 14 amino acids. Deletions cut 3 bases from V and 0 bases from J, with 8 bases between. Germline assignment: CDR1 MDHEN and CDR2 SYDVKM. CDR3 coding DNA: TGTGCCAGCAGTTTCCAGGGAAACCAAGAGACCCAGTACTTC. Residues: CASSFQGNQETQYF.

This clonotype was recorded at least ten times. The rearrangement joins TRBV7-2 to TRBJ2-2, with D possibly matching TRBD2 (6 bases). The germline V gene encodes CDR1 SGHTA and CDR2 FQGNSA. Trimming stripped 1 base from V and 13 bases from J, with 28 bases between. This CDR3 has 18 amino acids. The CDR3 region is CASSLEGWAGPTKRGLFF. For the CDR3, the DNA is TGTGCCAGCAGCTTAGAAGGGTGGGCGGGACCCACAAAAAGGGGGCTGTTTTTT. Looking up the rest from reference TRBV7-2 and TRBJ2-2 gives the full variable domain: GAGVSQSPSNKVTEKGKDVELRCDPISGHTALYWYRQSLGQGLEFLIYFQGNSAPDKSGLPSDRFSAERTGGSVSTLTIQRTQQEDSAVYLCASSLEGWAGPTKRGLFFGEGSRLTVL.

This rearrangement joins TRBV9 to TRBJ2-1; D not resolved. Germline CDR1 and CDR2: SGDLS and YYNGEE. The ends were cut back, 4 bases at V and 2 bases at J, with 16 bases in the middle. The CDR3 is 16 amino acids. DNA for the CDR3: TGTGCCAGCAGCCCTCATGGGCAACGGGCCTACAATGAGCAGTTCTTC. It translates to CASSPHGQRAYNEQFF. Variable domain in full (rest from reference TRBV9 and TRBJ2-1): DSGVTQTPKHLITATGQRVTLRCSPRSGDLSVYWYQQSLDQGLQFLIQYYNGEERAKGNILERFSAQQFPDLHSELNLSSLELGDSALYFCASSPHGQRAYNEQFFGPGTRLTVL.

This clonotype was found many times. The chain uses TRBV4-1 and TRBJ1-1; no definite D call. CDR1 and CDR2 from the germline V gene are MGHRA and YSYEKL. Trimming left V 4 bases short and J 4 bases short, with 10 bases between. The CDR3 contains 13 residues. The CDR3 spells CASSLDGGTEAFF. The CDR3 DNA reads as TGCGCCAGCAGCCTCGACGGAGGCACTGAAGCTTTCTTT.

The gene calls are TRBV10-3 and TRBJ1-2; no reliable D call. V gave up 4 bases and J gave up 2 bases, with 8 bases separating them. CDR1 and CDR2 from the germline V gene are ENHRY and SYGVKD. This CDR3 has 13 residues. The CDR3 bases are TGTGCCATCAGTGGGGCAAACAACTATGGCTACACCTTC. Translated: CAISGANNYGYTF.

The chain couples TRBV18 to TRBJ2-7; TRBD2 agrees at 8 bases. The CDR3 covers 13 residues. Germline assignment: CDR1 KGHSH and CDR2 LQKENI. After removal of 6 bases from V and 5 bases from J, the junction contained 6 bases not matched to a gene. CDR3 nucleotides: TGTGCCAGCTCTCAGCGGGAGAAGAACGAGCAGTACGTC. Translated: CASSQREKNEQYV.

The rearrangement joins TRBV10-3 to TRBJ1-1; D remains unclear. From germline, CDR1 is ENHRY and CDR2 SYGVKD. Trimming cost V 0 bases and J 0 bases, with 8 bases left between them. This CDR3 region has 15 residues. The CDR3 region is CAISESKTLNTEAFF. Written as DNA, the CDR3 is TGTGCCATCAGTGAGTCGAAGACGCTGAACACTGAAGCTTTCTTT.

This clonotype was counted at least ten times. The chain links TRBV7-3 to TRBJ2-1; 11 nucleotides line up with TRBD2. Per the germline V gene, CDR1 is SGHTA and CDR2 is FQGTGA. The V and J ends lost 5 bases and 5 bases, in that order; junction bases with no gene match: 5. This CDR3 spans 15 amino acids. As DNA, the CDR3 is TGTGCCAGCAGCGTAAGACTAGCGGGGCACAATGAGCAGTTCTTC. This sequence encodes CASSVRLAGHNEQFF.

This clonotype showed up just a few times. The chain couples TRBV10-3 to TRBJ2-5, with TRBD1 identical over 8 bases. V trimming: 3 bases; J trimming: 4 bases; junction bases outside the gene matches: 1. The CDR3 extends over 13 amino acids. Germline loops: CDR1 ENHRY, CDR2 SYGVKD. CDR3: CAISDGTGETQYF. DNA for the CDR3: TGTGCCATCAGTGATGGGACAGGAGAGACCCAGTACTTC.